The TCR beta chain under discussion was sequenced for a study of Ad26.COV2.S vaccination and SARS-CoV-2 variants. The protocol was immunoSEQ multiplex PCR, while the TCRdb copy is restricted to in-frame clones and leaves out a portion. The table records roughly 180,000 clones, 70% to 90% of them present only once. A remark on this clone: Antigen: not known.

Study-level points and caveats: Non-spike TCR breadth was similar in vaccine and placebo recipients. Spike-specific CD8+ and CD4+ T cell responses reportedly showed substantial breadth after vaccination. An underestimation of total T cell responses may have resulted from the TCR breadth and depth analyses.

The CDR3 runs 13 residues. Trimming took off 2 bases at V and 3 bases at J, with 8 bases between the two ends. Per the germline V gene, CDR1 is MNHEY and CDR2 is SVGAGI. The V gene is TRBV6-5, the J gene TRBJ2-7; D is unresolved. The sample consisted of peripheral blood, taken after recovery from COVID-19. This sequence originates from a human donor who had recovered from COVID-19. CDR3: CASSYAMDYEQYF. CDR3 nucleotides: TGTGCCAGCAGTTACGCAATGGACTACGAGCAGTACTTC.